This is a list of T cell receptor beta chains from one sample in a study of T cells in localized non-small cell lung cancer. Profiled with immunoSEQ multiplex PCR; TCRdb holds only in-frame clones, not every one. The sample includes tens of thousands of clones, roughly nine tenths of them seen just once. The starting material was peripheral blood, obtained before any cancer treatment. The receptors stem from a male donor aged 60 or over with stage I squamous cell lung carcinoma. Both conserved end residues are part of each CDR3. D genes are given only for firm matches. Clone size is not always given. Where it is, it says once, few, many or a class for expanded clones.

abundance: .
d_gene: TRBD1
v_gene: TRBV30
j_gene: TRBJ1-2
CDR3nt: TGTGCCTGGAGTCGGGACAGACCCTATGGCTACACCTTC
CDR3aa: CAWSRDRPYGYTF

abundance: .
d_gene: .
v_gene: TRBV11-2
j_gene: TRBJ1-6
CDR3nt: TGTGCCAGCAGCTTAGCTATAGGGAGCTCCTATAATTCACCCCTCCACTTT
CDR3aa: CASSLAIGSSYNSPLHF

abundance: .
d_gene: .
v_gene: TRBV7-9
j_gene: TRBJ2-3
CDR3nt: TGTGCCAGCAGCTTACAGGGAACAACAGATACGCAGTATTTT
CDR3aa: CASSLQGTTDTQYF

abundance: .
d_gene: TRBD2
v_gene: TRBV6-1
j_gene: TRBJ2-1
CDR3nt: TGTGCCAGCACTGCTAGCGGGAGATACAATGAGCAGTTCTTC
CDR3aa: CASTASGRYNEQFF

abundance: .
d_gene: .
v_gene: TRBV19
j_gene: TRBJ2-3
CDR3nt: TGTGCCAGTAGTCAACGTGGGTTTAGCACAGATACGCAGTATTTT
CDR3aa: CASSQRGFSTDTQYF

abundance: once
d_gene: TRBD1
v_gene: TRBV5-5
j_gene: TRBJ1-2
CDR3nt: TGTGCCAGCAGCATAGGACAGGGGGCCTATATTAACTATGGCTACACCTTC
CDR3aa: CASSIGQGAYINYGYTF

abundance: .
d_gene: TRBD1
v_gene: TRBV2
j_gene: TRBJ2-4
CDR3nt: TGTGCCAGCAGTGGGACAGGTTTGGGCATTCAGTACTTC
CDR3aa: CASSGTGLGIQYF

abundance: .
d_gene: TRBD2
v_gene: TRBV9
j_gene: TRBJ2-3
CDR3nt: TGTGCCAGCAGCCCACGGGGGGATGGCACAGATACGCAGTATTTT
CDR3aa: CASSPRGDGTDTQYF

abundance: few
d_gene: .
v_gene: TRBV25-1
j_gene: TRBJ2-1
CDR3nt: TGTGCCAGCTCTAAGGGAACAGTTTGGGGGCAGTTCTTC
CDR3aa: CASSKGTVWGQFF

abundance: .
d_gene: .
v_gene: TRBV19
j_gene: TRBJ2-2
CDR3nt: TGTGCCAGTAGCCCCTATTTACGGGGGGCTGCGAACACCGGGGAGCTGTTTTTT
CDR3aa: CASSPYLRGAANTGELFF

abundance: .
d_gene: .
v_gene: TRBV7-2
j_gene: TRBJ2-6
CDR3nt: TGTGCCAGCAGCTTCCGGTCCCCCTCTGGGGCCAACGTCCTGACTTTC
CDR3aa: CASSFRSPSGANVLTF

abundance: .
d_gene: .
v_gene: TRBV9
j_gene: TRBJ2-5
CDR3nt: TGTGCCAGCAGCGTAGCCGGTTCTGGGGCCATGGAGACCCAGTACTTC
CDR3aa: CASSVAGSGAMETQYF

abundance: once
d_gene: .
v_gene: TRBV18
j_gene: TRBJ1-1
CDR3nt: TGTGCCAGCTCACCGTCAGAAGACACTGAAGCTTTCTTT
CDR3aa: CASSPSEDTEAFF

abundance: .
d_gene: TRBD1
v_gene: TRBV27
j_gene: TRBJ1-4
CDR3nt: TGTGCCAGCAGTCCATACAGGGGCAATAATGAAAAACTGTTTTTT
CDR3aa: CASSPYRGNNEKLFF

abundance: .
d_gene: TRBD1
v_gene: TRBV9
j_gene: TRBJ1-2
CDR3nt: TGTGCCAGCAGCGTAGAAGGGGGCGGTGGCTACACCTTC
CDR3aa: CASSVEGGGGYTF

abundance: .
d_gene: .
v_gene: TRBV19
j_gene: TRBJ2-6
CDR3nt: TGTGCCAGTAGTAGGAGAAGGGGAACGTCTGGGGCCAACGTCCTGACTTTC
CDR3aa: CASSRRRGTSGANVLTF

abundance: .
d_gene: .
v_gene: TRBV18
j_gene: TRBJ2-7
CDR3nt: TGTGCCAGCTCACCGAGGGGTTCACTTTACGAGCAGTACTTC
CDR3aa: CASSPRGSLYEQYF

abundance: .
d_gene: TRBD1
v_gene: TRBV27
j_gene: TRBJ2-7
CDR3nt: TGTGCCAGCAGCCAGATACCACAGGGGGACGAGCAGTACTTC
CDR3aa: CASSQIPQGDEQYF

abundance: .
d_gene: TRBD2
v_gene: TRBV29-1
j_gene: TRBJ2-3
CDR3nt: TGCAGCGTAACCGAGCGGGGGAGCACAGATACGCAGTATTTT
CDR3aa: CSVTERGSTDTQYF

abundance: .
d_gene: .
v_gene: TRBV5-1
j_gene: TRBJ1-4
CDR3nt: TGCGCCAGCAGCTTGGAAAGGGGGGATGAAAAACTGTTTTTT
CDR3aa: CASSLERGDEKLFF

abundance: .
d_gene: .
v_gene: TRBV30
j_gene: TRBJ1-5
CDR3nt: TGTGCCTGGAGTTCTCGGGTTTCGTGGAATCAGCCCCAGCATTTT
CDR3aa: CAWSSRVSWNQPQHF

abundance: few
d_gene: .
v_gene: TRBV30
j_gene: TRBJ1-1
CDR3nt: TGTGCCTGGAGCAGGAACACTGAAGCTTTCTTT
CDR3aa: CAWSRNTEAFF

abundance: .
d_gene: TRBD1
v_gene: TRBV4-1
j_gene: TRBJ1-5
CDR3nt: TGCGCCAGCAGCCAAGAACCGGACAGGATTGAGCCCCAGCATTTT
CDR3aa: CASSQEPDRIEPQHF